These 13 T cell receptor beta chains came from one sample sequenced in a study of cytomegalovirus exposure and HLA in healthy donors. PCR primers comprised 60 Vbeta and 13 Jbeta primers. Libraries were prepared by immunoSEQ multiplex PCR; TCRdb keeps only in-frame clonotypes and omits some of them. The table records 150,000 to 200,000 clones, more than 65% of them present only once. The specimen was PBMCs. The receptors were sampled from a woman aged 25 to 39 in good health and CMV-seronegative.

The count of this clone is one. The gene calls are TRBV5-3 and TRBJ1-1; D perhaps matches TRBD1 (5 bases). TRBV5-3 qualifies as an ORF whose function is uncertain. V shed 4 bases and J shed 2 bases, with 21 bases lying between them. This CDR3 has 17 residues. This CDR3 reads CARSGPLGRDKNTEAFF. CDR3 bases: TGTGCCAGAAGCGGTCCGCTGGGGCGGGATAAAAACACTGAAGCTTTCTTT.

Here the CDR3 reads CSVVQVSEAFF. CDR3 nucleotide sequence: TGCAGCGTTGTACAGGTTAGTGAAGCTTTCTTT. The chain recombines TRBV29-1 with TRBJ1-1, with a tentative D call TRBD1 (5 bases). CDR3 size: 11 residues. V was shortened by 4 bases and J by 7 bases, with 10 bases between the two germline ends. The germline gives CDR1 SQVTM, CDR2 ANQGSEA.

The chain recombines TRBV7-8 with TRBJ1-2, with TRBD1 matching 8 bases. J lost 8 bases, V lost 5 bases, and 4 bases had no gene match. Germline V gives CDR1 SGHVS, CDR2 FQNEAQ. The CDR3 covers 12 residues. The CDR3 DNA is TGTGCCAGCAGCACCCGACAGGGGGGCTACACCTTC. Amino acids: CASSTRQGGYTF.

The chain employs TRBV10-3 and TRBJ2-7, with D maybe TRBD1 (5 bases). CDR3 length equals 13 residues. Looked up from germline, CDR1 is ENHRY and CDR2 is SYGVKD. V was cut by 4 bases and J by 3 bases, with 10 bases left in between. The CDR3 nucleotides read TGTGCCATCAGTGTCGACAGCCGCTACGAGCAGTACTTC. This encodes CAISVDSRYEQYF.

The chain's CDR3 is CASRALGGLGDGYTF. In DNA form, the CDR3 reads TGTGCCAGCAGGGCCCTGGGGGGGCTCGGCGATGGCTACACCTTC. This chain joins TRBV2 and TRBJ1-2; D is perhaps TRBD1 (6 bases). CDR3 size: 15 residues. Trimming shortened V by 6 bases and J by 6 bases, and 20 bases separated the two germline ends. Germline values: CDR1 SNHLY, CDR2 FYNNEI. The whole variable domain, filled in from reference TRBV2 and TRBJ1-2, reads EPEVTQTPSHQVTQMGQEVILRCVPISNHLYFYWYRQILGQKVEFLVSFYNNEISEKSEIFDDQFSVERPDGSNFTLKIRSTKLEDSAMYFCASRALGGLGDGYTFGSGTRLTVV.

This clone was seen only a few times. The same CDR3 also results from other DNA sequences found in this sample. V gene TRBV27 combines with J gene TRBJ2-1; 7 bases align to TRBD2. Germline-derived CDR1 and CDR2 are MNHEY and SMNVEV (reference sequence). This CDR3 has 14 residues. V shed 5 bases and J 0 bases; nucleotides not matched to a gene: 1. The chain's CDR3 is CASSRGSSYNEQFF. The CDR3 DNA follows: TGTGCCAGCAGTCGCGGGAGCTCCTACAATGAGCAGTTCTTC.

This sequence joins TRBV7-9 and TRBJ2-1; a weak D match, TRBD2 (6 bases). There are 16 residues in the CDR3. V dropped 3 bases and J dropped 1 base, with 13 bases sitting between them. Germline loops: CDR1 SEHNR, CDR2 FQNEAQ (reference sequence). CDR3 coding DNA: TGTGCCAGCAGCTTCTCCCCCAGCGGGTCCTACAATGAGCAGTTCTTC. Translation gives CASSFSPSGSYNEQFF.

This clone was detected only a few times. The chain combines TRBV9 with TRBJ2-1, with 11 nucleotides matching TRBD2. V shed 4 bases and J 7 bases; nucleotides not matched to a gene: 7. The CDR3 totals 15 residues. The germline V gene encodes CDR1 SGDLS and CDR2 YYNGEE. The CDR3 loop is CASSLTSGSVNEQFF. The CDR3 nucleotides read TGTGCCAGCAGCCTCACTAGCGGGAGTGTGAATGAGCAGTTCTTC.

V is TRBV7-9 and J is TRBJ1-1, with D perhaps TRBD1 (5 bases). The V gene's germline CDR1 is SEHNR and CDR2 FQNEAQ (reference sequence). The CDR3 is 14 residues long. Between the trimmed V and J ends, which lost 3 bases and 5 bases, there was a span of 13 bases. The CDR3 DNA follows: TGTGCCAGCAGCTTCTTGCAGGGATGGACTGAAGCTTTCTTT. It is translated as CASSFLQGWTEAFF.

J is TRBJ2-1 and V is TRBV2; 8 bases match TRBD1. V lost 5 bases to trimming and J lost 7 bases; unmatched junction nucleotides: 4. This CDR3 has 13 amino acids. Germline V gene lookup returns CDR1 SNHLY and CDR2 FYNNEI. The CDR3, as DNA: TGTGCCAGCAGTACAGGGGGTACTAATGAGCAGTTCTTC. Protein: CASSTGGTNEQFF. The variable domain in full, completed from reference TRBV2 and TRBJ2-1, reads EPEVTQTPSHQVTQMGQEVILRCVPISNHLYFYWYRQILGQKVEFLVSFYNNEISEKSEIFDDQFSVERPDGSNFTLKIRSTKLEDSAMYFCASSTGGTNEQFFGPGTRLTVL.

The J gene is TRBJ1-2, the V gene TRBV4-1, with TRBD1 identical over 9 bases. The J segment lost 5 bases and the V segment lost 1 base, leaving 8 bases of the junction unmatched. This CDR3 is 16 amino acids long. From germline, CDR1 is MGHRA and CDR2 YSYEKL. The CDR3 loop is CASSQVPGQGYYGYTF. DNA of the CDR3: TGCGCCAGCAGCCAAGTTCCGGGACAGGGTTATTATGGCTACACCTTC.

The chain couples TRBV21-1 to TRBJ2-1; the table's D call TRBD2 went unverified against the DNA. TRBV21-1 is an annotated pseudogene. This CDR3 spans 18 amino acids. In DNA form, the CDR3 reads TGTGCCAGCAGCTCCCAGGCGGCTAGCGGGAGAACCTACAATGAGCAGTTCTTC. Residues: CASSSQAASGRTYNEQFF.

The chain combines TRBV5-4 with TRBJ2-7; the match to TRBD1 covers 10 bases. This CDR3 spans 15 amino acids. Germline CDR1 SGHNT, CDR2 YYREEE (reference sequence). Germline trimming cut 4 bases from V and 3 bases from J; bases unmatched to any gene: 7. In DNA form, the CDR3 reads TGTGCCAGCAGCCAGGGGACAGGGGACTTCTACGAGCAGTACTTC. It codes for CASSQGTGDFYEQYF.